The source of this T cell receptor beta chain is a study of T-cell reconstitution after alpha-beta-depleted transplantation in children. Study-level findings and limits: Several hundred expanded graft clones reportedly were the source of alpha-beta T cells about two months after transplant.

TCRbeta library preparation incorporated unique molecular identifiers. TCRdb ran MiXCR on the PCR reads and lists one entry per CDR3 protein. The data hold more than 90,000 distinct CDR3 sequences, with about 9.4% observed a single time. This clonotype was detected ten times or more. Its specificity is not known. Germline loops: CDR1 SGHRS, CDR2 YFSETQ. Trimming took off 2 bases at V and 0 bases at J, with 15 bases between the two ends. The CDR3 sequence is 17 residues long. The receptor was isolated from a boy between 2 and 10 years old with acute lymphoblastic leukemia, due to receive a stem cell transplant. This chain links TRBV5-1 with TRBJ2-1; D perhaps matches TRBD2 (7 bases). The sample here was PBMCs, taken before TCRalphabeta/CD19-depleted stem cell transplant. CDR3 in amino acids: CASSFGGLTYSYNEQFF. The CDR3 region has the DNA TGCGCCAGCAGCTTCGGGGGGCTCACCTACTCCTACAATGAGCAGTTCTTC.